Sequencing of this T cell receptor beta chain was carried out in a study of blood T cell repertoires in COVID-19. Across the whole study: The origin of the acute and convalescent COVID-19 samples was the United States, Italy and Spain. The cDNA or gDNA used as material had been derived from T cells, B-cell-depleted T cells, or PBMCs.

The CDR3 sequence is 16 residues long. J gave up 5 bases and V 5 bases, and 13 bases lay outside the gene matches. Germline lookup yields CDR1 SGHAT and CDR2 FQNNGV. Original processing notes: From reference gene primer amplification, estimates of nucleated cell counts were derived. Sequencing used immunoSEQ multiplex PCR; TCRdb keeps in-frame clones, though not all of them. That table furnishes V, J and clone size, whereas the DNA furnished D and trimming. The data hold about 59,000 clones, with 90% observed a single time. This sequence was found in a man older than 75 with acute or convalescent COVID-19. The chain couples TRBV11-2 to TRBJ2-7, with 9 nucleotides matching TRBD1. Sequencing input: peripheral blood. In DNA, the CDR3 is TGTGCCAGCAGCAAGTTCTACCGGGACAGGGCCAACGAGCAGTACTTC. Its translation is CASSKFYRDRANEQYF.